This T cell receptor beta chain came from a study of blood T cell repertoires in COVID-19. In the original workflow: Amplification of reference gene primers was used by the study to estimate nucleated cell counts. Method: immunoSEQ multiplex PCR; TCRdb's copy keeps in-frame clones and lacks some. V, J and clone size are those of that table, while D and trimming were read from the DNA. There are more than 65,000 clones in the sample; roughly 89% occur only once, and approximately 3.3% lies in the top ten. The sequencing sample was made of peripheral blood. The clonotype comes from a man aged 50-60 years with acute or convalescent COVID-19.

CDR3 sequence: CATSDSGRGNTGELFF. CDR3 DNA sequence: TGTGCCACCAGTGATTCAGGCAGGGGAAACACCGGGGAGCTGTTTTTT. The rearrangement links TRBV24-1 to TRBJ2-2, with D possibly matching TRBD1 (6 bases). The CDR3 covers 16 residues. CDR1 is KGHDR and CDR2 is SFDVKD in the germline V gene. Trimming pared 2 bases from V and 2 bases from J, leaving 11 bases between.